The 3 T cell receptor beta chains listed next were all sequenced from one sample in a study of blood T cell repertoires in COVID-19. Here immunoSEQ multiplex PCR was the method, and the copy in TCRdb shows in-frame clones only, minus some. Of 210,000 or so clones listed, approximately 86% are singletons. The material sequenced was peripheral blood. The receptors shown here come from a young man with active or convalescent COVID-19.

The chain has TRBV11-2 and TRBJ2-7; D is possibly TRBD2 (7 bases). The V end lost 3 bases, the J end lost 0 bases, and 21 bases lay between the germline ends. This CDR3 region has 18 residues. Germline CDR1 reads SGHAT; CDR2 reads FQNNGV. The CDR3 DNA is TGTGCCAGCAGCTTTCCTGTAACGGCGGGGGCCCTCTCCTACGAGCAGTACTTC. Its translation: CASSFPVTAGALSYEQYF.

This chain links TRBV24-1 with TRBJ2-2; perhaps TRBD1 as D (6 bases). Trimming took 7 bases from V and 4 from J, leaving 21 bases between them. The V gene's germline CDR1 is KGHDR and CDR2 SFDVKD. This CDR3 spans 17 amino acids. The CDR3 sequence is CATRRGSSSAGTGELFF. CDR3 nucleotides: TGTGCCACCAGGAGGGGGTCGTCTTCGGCGGGCACCGGGGAGCTGTTTTTT.

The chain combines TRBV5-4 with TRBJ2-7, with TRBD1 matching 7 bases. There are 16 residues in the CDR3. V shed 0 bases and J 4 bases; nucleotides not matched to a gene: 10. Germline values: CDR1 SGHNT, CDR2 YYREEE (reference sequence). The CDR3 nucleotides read TGTGCCAGCAGCTTGGACAGGGGCGACCCGGGTTACGAGCAGTACTTC. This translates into CASSLDRGDPGYEQYF.